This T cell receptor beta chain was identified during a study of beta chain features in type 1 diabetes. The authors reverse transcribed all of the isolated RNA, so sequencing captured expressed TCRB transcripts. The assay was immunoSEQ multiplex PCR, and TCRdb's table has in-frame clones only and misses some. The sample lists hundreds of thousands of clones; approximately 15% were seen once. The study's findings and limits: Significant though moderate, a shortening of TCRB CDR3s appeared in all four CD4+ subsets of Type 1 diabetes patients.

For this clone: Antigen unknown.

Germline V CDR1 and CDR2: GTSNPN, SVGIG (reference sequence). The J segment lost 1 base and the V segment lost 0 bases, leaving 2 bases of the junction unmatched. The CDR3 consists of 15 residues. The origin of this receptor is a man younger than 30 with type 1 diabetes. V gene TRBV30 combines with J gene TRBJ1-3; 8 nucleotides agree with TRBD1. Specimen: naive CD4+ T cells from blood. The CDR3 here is CAWSVGQGSGNTIYF. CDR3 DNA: TGTGCCTGGAGTGTAGGACAGGGTTCTGGAAACACCATATATTTT.